This T cell receptor beta chain originates from a study of T cell responses to AZD1222 COVID-19 vaccine. Study-level results: Scientists sampled the repertoires only once the peak T cell response had passed. Close to half of spike-specific TCRs reportedly recognize unmutated variant regions. Spike was spanned by vaccine-associated CD4 TCRs, with dominance at 160-218 and 743-854. Females made up more of the donors, who were largely white British, and clonal diversity may have come out too low.

Germline V gene sequence: CDR1 MDHEN, CDR2 SYDVKM. The CDR3 runs to 19 residues. V lost 5 bases and J 0 bases, leaving 25 bases between the germline ends. About this clone: Its cognate antigen is unknown.

Method: immunoSEQ multiplex PCR; TCRdb's copy keeps in-frame clones and lacks some. In the table there are about 120,000 clones, nearly 90% of which are singletons. The chain links TRBV28 to TRBJ1-2; D is ambiguous. This receptor was identified in an adult in good health. The sample consisted of peripheral blood, taken on day 0 of AZD1222 vaccination. The CDR3 DNA reads TGTGCCAGCAGTCTCCTAGCGGGGAGGGCGCGGATCTCTAACTATGGCTACACCTTC. Its translation is CASSLLAGRARISNYGYTF.